The entry below gives a single TCR beta chain sequence along with its context. The antigen is undetermined. Assay used: immunoSEQ multiplex PCR; TCRdb lists only in-frame clones, some missing. The sample lists around 71,000 clones, about 94% seen once, with over 0.45% in the top ten. The CDR3 is made up of 15 amino acids. Trimming cost V 4 bases and J 2 bases, with 14 bases left between them. Germline lookup yields CDR1 MNHNS and CDR2 SASEGT. The source of the sample is a study of graft-versus-host responses after intestinal transplantation. Whole-study findings and limits: Declining HvG levels early post-transplant were linked to peak circulating GvH clone levels. Some GvH clones were seen earlier in gut or blood, suggesting intestinal origin.

This TCR derives from a human donor who received an intestinal transplant. The rearrangement joins TRBV6-1 to TRBJ1-1; D is possibly TRBD1 (6 bases). The sequencing used unstimulated CD8+ T cells sorted from spleen or lymph node cells, collected before intestinal transplant. The CDR3 region has the DNA TGTGCCAGCAGTGGTCGACAGGCCCTAAACACTGAAGCTTTCTTT. Amino acid sequence: CASSGRQALNTEAFF.